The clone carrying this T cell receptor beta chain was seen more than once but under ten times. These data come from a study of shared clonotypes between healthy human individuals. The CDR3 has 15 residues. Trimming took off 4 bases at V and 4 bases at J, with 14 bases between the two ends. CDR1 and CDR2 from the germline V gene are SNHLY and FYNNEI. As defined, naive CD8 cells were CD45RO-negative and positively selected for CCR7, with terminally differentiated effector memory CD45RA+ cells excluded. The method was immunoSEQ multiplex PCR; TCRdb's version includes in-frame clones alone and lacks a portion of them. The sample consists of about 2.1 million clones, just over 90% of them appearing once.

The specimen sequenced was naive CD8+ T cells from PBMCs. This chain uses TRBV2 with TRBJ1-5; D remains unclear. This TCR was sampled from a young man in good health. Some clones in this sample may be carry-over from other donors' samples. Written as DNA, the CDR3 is TGTGCCAGCAGTGGGGCTCAGGAAGAAAATCAGCCCCAGCATTTT. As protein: CASSGAQEENQPQHF. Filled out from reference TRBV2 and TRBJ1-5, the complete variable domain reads EPEVTQTPSHQVTQMGQEVILRCVPISNHLYFYWYRQILGQKVEFLVSFYNNEISEKSEIFDDQFSVERPDGSNFTLKIRSTKLEDSAMYFCASSGAQEENQPQHFGDGTRLSIL.